This T cell receptor (beta chain) originates from a study of OX40 agonist ivuxolimab in advanced cancers. Study as a whole: It was ivuxolimab, an agonistic anti-OX40 (CD134) antibody, that patients were treated with. Past anti-PD-1, anti-PD-L1 or anti-CTLA-4 therapy was accepted, and approximately 37% had received some.

Data came from immunoSEQ multiplex PCR; TCRdb stores just in-frame clones and leaves some out. The sample holds around 70,000 clones; approximately 87% are singletons and the top ten take about 1%. Points on this clone: Its antigen is as yet unknown.

The study's findings and limits: Low levels of normalized T-cell clonal expansion also appeared in some nonresponders.

Germline CDR1 and CDR2: LGHNA and YNFKEQ. This CDR3 spans 16 amino acids. The chain employs TRBV4-2 and TRBJ2-5, with D perhaps TRBD1 (5 bases). The DNA matches TRBJ2-7 better at its end, which makes the J call doubtful. The source of this sequence is an adult with an advanced solid tumor such as melanoma, head and neck, liver or kidney cancer. The sequencing used CD4+ or CD8+ T cells sorted from blood, collected in a trial of the OX40 agonist ivuxolimab. This CDR3 reads CASSQEYIQGRNEQYF. The CDR3 coding sequence is TGTGCCAGCAGCCAAGAATATATCCAGGGTAGGAACGAGCAGTACTTC.